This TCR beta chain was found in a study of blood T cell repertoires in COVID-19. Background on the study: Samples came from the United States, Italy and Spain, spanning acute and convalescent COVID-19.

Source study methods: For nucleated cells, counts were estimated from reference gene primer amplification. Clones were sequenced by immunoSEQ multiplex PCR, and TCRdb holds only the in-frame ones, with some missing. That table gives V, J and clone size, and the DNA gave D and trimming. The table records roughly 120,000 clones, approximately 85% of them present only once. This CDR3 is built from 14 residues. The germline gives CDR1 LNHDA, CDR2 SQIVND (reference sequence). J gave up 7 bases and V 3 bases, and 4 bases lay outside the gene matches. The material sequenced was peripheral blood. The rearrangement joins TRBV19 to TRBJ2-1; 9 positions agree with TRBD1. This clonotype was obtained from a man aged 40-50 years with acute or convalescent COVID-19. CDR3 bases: TGTGCCAGTAGTATTGTACAGGGGGCGAATGAGCAGTTCTTC. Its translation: CASSIVQGANEQFF.